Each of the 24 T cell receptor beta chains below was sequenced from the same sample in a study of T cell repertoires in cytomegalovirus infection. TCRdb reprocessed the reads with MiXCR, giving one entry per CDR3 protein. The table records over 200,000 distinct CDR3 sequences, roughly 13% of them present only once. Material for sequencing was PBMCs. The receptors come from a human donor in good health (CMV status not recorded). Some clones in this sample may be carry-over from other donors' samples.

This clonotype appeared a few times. In DNA, the CDR3 is TGTGCCAGCTCACCAAGAACAGACACTGAAGCTTTCTTT. Translated, it gives CASSPRTDTEAFF. V gene TRBV18 combines with J gene TRBJ1-1; D gene uncertain. Trimming removed 2 bases at V and 3 bases at J, with 7 bases between. Germline assignment: CDR1 KGHSH and CDR2 LQKENI. The CDR3 consists of 13 residues.

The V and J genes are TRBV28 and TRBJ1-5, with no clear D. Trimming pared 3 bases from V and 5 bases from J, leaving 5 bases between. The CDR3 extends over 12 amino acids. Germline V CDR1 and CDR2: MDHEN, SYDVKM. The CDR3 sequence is CASSLLYQPQHF. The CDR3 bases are TGTGCCAGCAGTTTGCTCTATCAGCCCCAGCATTTT.

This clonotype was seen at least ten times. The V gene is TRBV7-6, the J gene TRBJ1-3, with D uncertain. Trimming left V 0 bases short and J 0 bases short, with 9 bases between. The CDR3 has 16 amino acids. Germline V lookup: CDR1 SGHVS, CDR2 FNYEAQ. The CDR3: CASSLAPVGSGNTIYF. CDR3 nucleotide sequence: TGTGCCAGCAGCTTAGCCCCCGTAGGCTCTGGAAACACCATATATTTT.

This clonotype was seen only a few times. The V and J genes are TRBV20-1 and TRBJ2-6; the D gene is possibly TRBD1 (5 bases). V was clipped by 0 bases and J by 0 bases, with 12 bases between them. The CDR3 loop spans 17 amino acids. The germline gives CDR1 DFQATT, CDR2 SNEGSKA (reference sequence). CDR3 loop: CSARDLDSYSGANVLTF. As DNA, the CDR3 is TGCAGTGCTAGAGATCTAGACAGCTACTCTGGGGCCAACGTCCTGACTTTC.

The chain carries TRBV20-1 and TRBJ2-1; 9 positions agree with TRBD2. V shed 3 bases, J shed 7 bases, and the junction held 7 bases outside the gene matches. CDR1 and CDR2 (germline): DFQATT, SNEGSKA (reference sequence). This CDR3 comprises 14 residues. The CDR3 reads CSASRLAGWNEQFF. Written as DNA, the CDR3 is TGCAGTGCTAGTCGTCTAGCGGGGTGGAATGAGCAGTTCTTC.

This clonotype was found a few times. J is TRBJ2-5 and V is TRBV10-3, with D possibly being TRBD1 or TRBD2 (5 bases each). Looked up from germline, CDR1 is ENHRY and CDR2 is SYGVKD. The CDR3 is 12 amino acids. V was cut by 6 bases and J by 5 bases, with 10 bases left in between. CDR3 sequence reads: CAIRGTGETQYF. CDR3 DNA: TGTGCCATCAGGGGGACGGGGGAGACCCAGTACTTC.

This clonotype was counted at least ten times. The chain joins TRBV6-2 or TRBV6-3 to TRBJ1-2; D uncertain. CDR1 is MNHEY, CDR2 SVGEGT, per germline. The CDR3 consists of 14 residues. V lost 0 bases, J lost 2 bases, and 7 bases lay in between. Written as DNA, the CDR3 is TGTGCCAGCAGTTACTCAGGCGGGAACTATGGCTACACCTTC. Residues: CASSYSGGNYGYTF.

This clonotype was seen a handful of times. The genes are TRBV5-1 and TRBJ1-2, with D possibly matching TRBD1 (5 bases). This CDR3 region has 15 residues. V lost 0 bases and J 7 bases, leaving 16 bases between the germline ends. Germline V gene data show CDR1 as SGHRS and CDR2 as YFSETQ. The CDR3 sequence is CASSLEAGAFRGYTF. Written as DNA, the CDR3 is TGCGCCAGCAGCTTGGAGGCCGGGGCGTTCCGTGGCTACACCTTC. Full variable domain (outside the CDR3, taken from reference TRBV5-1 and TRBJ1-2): KAGVTQTPRYLIKTRGQQVTLSCSPISGHRSVSWYQQTPGQGLQFLFEYFSETQRNKGNFPGRFSGRQFSNSRSEMNVSTLELGDSALYLCASSLEAGAFRGYTFGSGTRLTVV.

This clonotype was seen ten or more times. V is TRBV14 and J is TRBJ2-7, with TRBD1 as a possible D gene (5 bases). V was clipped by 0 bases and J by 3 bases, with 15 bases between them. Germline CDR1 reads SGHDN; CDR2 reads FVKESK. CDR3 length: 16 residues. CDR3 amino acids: CASSQDSALDSYEQYF. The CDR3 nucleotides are TGTGCCAGCAGCCAAGACTCTGCATTAGACAGCTACGAGCAGTACTTC.

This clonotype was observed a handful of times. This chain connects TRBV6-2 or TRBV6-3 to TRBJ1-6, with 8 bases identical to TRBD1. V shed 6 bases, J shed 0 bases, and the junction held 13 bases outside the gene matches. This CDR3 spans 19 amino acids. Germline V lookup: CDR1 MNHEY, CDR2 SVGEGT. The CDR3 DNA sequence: TGTGCCAGCAGCAGGGACAGGAGAAAAACGAGCTCCTATAATTCACCCCTCCACTTT. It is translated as CASSRDRRKTSSYNSPLHF.

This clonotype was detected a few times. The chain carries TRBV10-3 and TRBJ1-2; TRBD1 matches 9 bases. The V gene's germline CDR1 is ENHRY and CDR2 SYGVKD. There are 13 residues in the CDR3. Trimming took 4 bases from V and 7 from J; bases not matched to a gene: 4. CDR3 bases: TGTGCCATCAGTGGGACAGGGGAATTTGGCTACACCTTC. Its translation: CAISGTGEFGYTF.

CDR3 sequence reads: CASSPLHAGDTGELFF. In DNA, the CDR3 is TGTGCCAGCTCACCACTCCACGCAGGGGACACCGGGGAGCTGTTTTTT. V and J are TRBV18 and TRBJ2-2, with a tentative D call TRBD1 (6 bases). This CDR3 contains 16 residues. Trimming took 1 base from V and 3 from J, leaving 12 bases between them. Germline V CDR1 and CDR2: KGHSH, LQKENI.

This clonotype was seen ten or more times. The CDR3 bases are TGTGCCAGCAGCTCGCAGAGGACAGGGGGGACCTACAATGAGCAGTTCTTC. As protein: CASSSQRTGGTYNEQFF. V usage is TRBV7-9 and J usage is TRBJ2-1; the match to TRBD1 covers 10 bases. Per germline, CDR1 SEHNR and CDR2 FQNEAQ (reference sequence). V trimming: 4 bases; J trimming: 2 bases; junction bases outside the gene matches: 8. CDR3 length: 17 amino acids.

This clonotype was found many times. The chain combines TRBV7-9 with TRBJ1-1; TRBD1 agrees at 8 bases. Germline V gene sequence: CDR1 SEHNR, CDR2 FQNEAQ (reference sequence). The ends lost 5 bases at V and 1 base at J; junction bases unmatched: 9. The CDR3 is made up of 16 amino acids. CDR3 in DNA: TGTGCCAGCAGCCCCCCGGGGGACAGGCCGAACACTGAAGCTTTCTTT. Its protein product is CASSPPGDRPNTEAFF.

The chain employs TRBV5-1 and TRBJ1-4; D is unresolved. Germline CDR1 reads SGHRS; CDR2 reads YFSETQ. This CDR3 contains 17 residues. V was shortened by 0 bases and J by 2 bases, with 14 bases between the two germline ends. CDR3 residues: CASSLEMGRATNEKLFF. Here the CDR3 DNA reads TGCGCCAGCAGCTTGGAAATGGGCCGAGCCACTAATGAAAAACTGTTTTTT.

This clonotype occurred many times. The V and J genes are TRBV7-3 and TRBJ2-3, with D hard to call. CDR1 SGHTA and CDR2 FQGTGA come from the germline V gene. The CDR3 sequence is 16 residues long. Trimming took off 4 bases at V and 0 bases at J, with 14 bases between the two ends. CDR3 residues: CASSYLPRTSTDTQYF. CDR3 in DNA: TGTGCCAGCAGCTATCTTCCTCGAACTAGCACAGATACGCAGTATTTT.

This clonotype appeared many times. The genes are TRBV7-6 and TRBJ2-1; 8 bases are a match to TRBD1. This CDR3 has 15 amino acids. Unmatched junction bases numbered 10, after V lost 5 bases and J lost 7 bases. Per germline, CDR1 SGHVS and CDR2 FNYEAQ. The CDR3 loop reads CASSPGQGAFNEQFF. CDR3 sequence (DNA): TGTGCCAGCAGCCCGGGGCAGGGGGCGTTTAATGAGCAGTTCTTC.

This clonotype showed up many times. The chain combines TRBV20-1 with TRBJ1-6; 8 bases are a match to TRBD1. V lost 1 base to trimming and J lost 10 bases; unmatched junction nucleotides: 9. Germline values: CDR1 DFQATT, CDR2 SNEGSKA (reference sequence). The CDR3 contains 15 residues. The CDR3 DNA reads TGCAGTGCTAGAGTCCTGACAGGGGTAGAGTCACCCCTCCACTTT. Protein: CSARVLTGVESPLHF.

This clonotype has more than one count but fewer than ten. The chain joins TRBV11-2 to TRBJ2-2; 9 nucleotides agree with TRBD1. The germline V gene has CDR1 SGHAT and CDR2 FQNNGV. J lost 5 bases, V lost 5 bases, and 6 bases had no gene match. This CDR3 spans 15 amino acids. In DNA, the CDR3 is TGTGCCAGCAGCCATCGGGACAGGGATACCGGGGAGCTGTTTTTT. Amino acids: CASSHRDRDTGELFF.

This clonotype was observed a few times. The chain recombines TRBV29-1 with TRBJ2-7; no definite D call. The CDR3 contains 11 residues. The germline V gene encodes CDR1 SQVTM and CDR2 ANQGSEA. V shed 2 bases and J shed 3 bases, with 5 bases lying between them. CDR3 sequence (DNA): TGCAGCGTTGAAATGCGCTACGAGCAGTACTTC. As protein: CSVEMRYEQYF.

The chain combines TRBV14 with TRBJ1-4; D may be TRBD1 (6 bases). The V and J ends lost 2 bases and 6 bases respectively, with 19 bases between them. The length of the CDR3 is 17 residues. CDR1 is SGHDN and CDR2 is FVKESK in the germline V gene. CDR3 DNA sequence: TGTGCCAGCAGCCAACCCATGATCGGGGGGCGCGATGAAAAACTGTTTTTT. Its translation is CASSQPMIGGRDEKLFF.

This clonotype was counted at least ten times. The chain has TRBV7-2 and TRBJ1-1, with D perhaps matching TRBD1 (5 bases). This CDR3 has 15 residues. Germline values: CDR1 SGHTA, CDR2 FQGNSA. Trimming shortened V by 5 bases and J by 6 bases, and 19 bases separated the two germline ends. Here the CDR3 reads CASSTRDEGRPEAFF. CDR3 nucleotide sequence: TGTGCCAGCAGCACAAGGGACGAAGGGCGGCCTGAAGCTTTCTTT.

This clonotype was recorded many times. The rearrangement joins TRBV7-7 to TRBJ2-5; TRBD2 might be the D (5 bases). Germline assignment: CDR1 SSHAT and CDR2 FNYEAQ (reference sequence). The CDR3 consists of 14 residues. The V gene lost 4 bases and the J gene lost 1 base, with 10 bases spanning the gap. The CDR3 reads CASSSAGGQETQYF. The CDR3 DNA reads TGTGCCAGCAGCTCCGCCGGAGGCCAAGAGACCCAGTACTTC.

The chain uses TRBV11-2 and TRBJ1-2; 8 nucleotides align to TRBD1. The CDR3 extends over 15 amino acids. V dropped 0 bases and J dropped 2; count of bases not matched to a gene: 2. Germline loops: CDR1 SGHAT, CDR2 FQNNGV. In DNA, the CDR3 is TGTGCCAGCAGCTTAGAGGGGACAGGAAACTATGGCTACACCTTC. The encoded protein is CASSLEGTGNYGYTF.